The 17 T cell receptor beta chains reported below all come from one sample, sequenced in a study of technical replicates of blood from several donors. Clones were sequenced by immunoSEQ multiplex PCR, and TCRdb holds only the in-frame ones, with some missing. Here the sample spans over 45,000 clones, around 90% being singletons. Material: PBMCs. These receptors were taken from a human donor in good health. Some clones in this sample may be carry-over from other donors' samples.

This clone came up once. V usage is TRBV10-3 and J usage is TRBJ1-3; maybe TRBD1 (6 bases). Between the trimmed V and J ends, which lost 8 bases and 5 bases, there was a span of 13 bases. The CDR3 covers 13 residues. CDR1 ENHRY and CDR2 SYGVKD come from the germline V gene. CDR3 residues: CAILRDTRNTIYF. CDR3 coding DNA: TGTGCCATCTTACGGGACACCCGAAACACCATATATTTT.

The J gene is TRBJ2-7, the V gene TRBV5-1; D is unclear. The CDR3 runs 13 residues. Germline V CDR1 and CDR2: SGHRS, YFSETQ. Trimming shortened V by 0 bases and J by 4 bases, and 8 bases separated the two germline ends. The CDR3 coding sequence is TGCGCCAGCAGCTTGGACTACGCATACGAGCAGTACTTC. As protein: CASSLDYAYEQYF.

The chain carries TRBV4-3 and TRBJ2-7, with TRBD1 as a possible D gene (5 bases). The CDR3 has 17 amino acids. The germline gives CDR1 LGHNA, CDR2 YSLEER. Trimming removed 4 bases from V and 1 base from J, with 20 bases in between. CDR3 sequence (DNA): TGCGCCAGCAGCCGAGACCTACAGGTGTCAAGTTCCTACGAGCAGTACTTC. Its protein is CASSRDLQVSSSYEQYF.

The rearrangement links TRBV25-1 to TRBJ2-5; D gene ambiguous. The CDR3 extends over 13 amino acids. V lost 4 bases, J lost 5 bases, and 11 bases lay in between. The germline gives CDR1 MGHDK, CDR2 SYGVNS. CDR3 DNA sequence: TGTGCCAGCAGTGGGGTAGCCCGCGAGACCCAGTACTTC. Its translation: CASSGVARETQYF.

The rearrangement links TRBV7-2 to TRBJ1-5; no firm D call. Germline V gives CDR1 SGHTA, CDR2 FQGNSA. CDR3 length: 15 amino acids. V was cut by 1 base and J by 4 bases, with 11 bases left in between. The CDR3 protein is CASSLGHSGNQPQHF. CDR3 in DNA: TGTGCCAGCAGCTTAGGACATTCGGGGAATCAGCCCCAGCATTTT. The whole variable domain, remainder taken from reference TRBV7-2 and TRBJ1-5, is GAGVSQSPSNKVTEKGKDVELRCDPISGHTALYWYRQSLGQGLEFLIYFQGNSAPDKSGLPSDRFSAERTGGSVSTLTIQRTQQEDSAVYLCASSLGHSGNQPQHFGDGTRLSIL.

V and J are TRBV19 and TRBJ2-7; 12 bases align to TRBD2. From germline, CDR1 is LNHDA and CDR2 SQIVND (reference sequence). V lost 8 bases, J lost 6 bases, and 11 bases stayed unmatched. This CDR3 spans 15 amino acids. CDR3 DNA sequence: TGTGCCAGTTCGGAACTAGCGGGAGGTTTAACCGAGCAGTACTTC. Its protein is CASSELAGGLTEQYF.

The V gene is TRBV6-6, the J gene TRBJ1-6; D not certain. Trimming removed 2 bases from V and 4 bases from J, with 12 bases in between. The CDR3 has 16 amino acids. Germline values: CDR1 MNHNY, CDR2 SVGAGI (reference sequence). Here the CDR3 reads CASSYTATSYNSPLHF. The CDR3 DNA sequence: TGTGCCAGCAGTTACACCGCGACAAGTTATAATTCACCCCTCCACTTT.

The chain carries TRBV15 and TRBJ2-7; D not resolved. CDR1 is LNHNV and CDR2 is YYDKDF in the germline V gene (reference sequence). The CDR3 extends over 11 amino acids. V was cut by 0 bases and J by 9 bases, with 6 bases left in between. For the CDR3, the DNA is TGTGCCACCAGCAGAGAACAGCTGCAGTACTTC. This codes for CATSREQLQYF.

This sequence joins TRBV11-1 and TRBJ2-5; 8 bases map to TRBD2. The junction had 13 bases not matched to a gene; V was cut back by 8 bases and J by 5 bases. CDR3 length: 15 amino acids. Germline CDR1 reads SGHAT; CDR2 reads FQDESV (reference sequence). The CDR3 DNA sequence: TGTGCCAGCCGAGCGGGGGCACTAGAGCAGGAGACCCAGTACTTC. The encoded protein is CASRAGALEQETQYF.

This clone has only one observation. This sequence joins TRBV12-5 and TRBJ1-2, with TRBD1 identical over 7 bases. This CDR3 is 14 amino acids long. Looked up from germline, CDR1 is LGHNT and CDR2 is FRNRAP. The J segment lost 4 bases and the V segment lost 1 base, leaving 3 bases of the junction unmatched. The CDR3 region is CASGLEQGIYGYTF. The CDR3 DNA sequence: TGTGCTAGTGGTTTGGAACAGGGGATCTATGGCTACACCTTC.

The V call is TRBV7-9, the J call TRBJ1-2; D gene uncertain. Germline CDR1 and CDR2: SEHNR and FQNEAQ (reference sequence). CDR3 length: 14 residues. The V and J ends lost 3 bases and 0 bases respectively, with 8 bases between them. The CDR3 coding sequence is TGTGCCAGCAGCTTCCGGGGAGCTAACTATGGCTACACCTTC. Encoded protein: CASSFRGANYGYTF.

CDR3 amino acids: CASSLARRGGGEQYF. CDR3 nucleotide sequence: TGTGCCAGCAGCTTAGCGAGGCGGGGGGGAGGCGAGCAGTACTTC. The V gene is TRBV7-2, the J gene TRBJ2-7; 9 bases are a match to TRBD2. The CDR3 extends over 15 amino acids. Germline V gene data show CDR1 as SGHTA and CDR2 as FQGNSA. V shed 0 bases, J shed 6 bases, and the junction held 6 bases outside the gene matches.

The chain employs TRBV5-4 and TRBJ1-2; no reliable D call. V shed 0 bases and J shed 1 base, with 10 bases lying between them. The CDR3 totals 15 residues. Germline assignment: CDR1 SGHNT and CDR2 YYREEE (reference sequence). The CDR3 loop is CASSLAWRDNYGYTF. The CDR3 region has the DNA TGTGCCAGCAGCTTGGCCTGGCGGGATAACTATGGCTACACCTTC.

The V gene is TRBV4-2, the J gene TRBJ1-5; D is unresolved. CDR3 length equals 17 residues. Per the germline V gene, CDR1 is LGHNA and CDR2 is YNFKEQ. V was shortened by 3 bases and J by 6 bases, with 21 bases between the two germline ends. CDR3 sequence: CASSQDLGFEAGQPQHF. CDR3 DNA: TGTGCCAGCAGCCAGGACTTAGGTTTCGAGGCGGGTCAGCCCCAGCATTTT.

The chain combines TRBV7-9 with TRBJ2-6, with D possibly being TRBD1 (6 bases). CDR1 is SEHNR, CDR2 FQNEAQ, per germline (reference sequence). CDR3 length equals 13 residues. The V end was cut by 5 bases, the J end by 8 bases, with 10 bases between. The CDR3 sequence is CASSQQGPNVLTF. In nucleotides, the CDR3 is TGTGCCAGCAGCCAACAGGGACCCAACGTCCTGACTTTC. Full variable domain (remainder filled in from reference TRBV7-9 and TRBJ2-6): DTGVSQNPRHKITKRGQNVTFRCDPISEHNRLYWYRQTLGQGPEFLTYFQNEAQLEKSRLLSDRFSAERPKGSFSTLEIQRTEQGDSAMYLCASSQQGPNVLTFGAGSRLTVL.

The rearrangement uses TRBV30 and TRBJ2-7; TRBD2 matches at 10 bases. The V segment lost 0 bases and the J segment 7 bases; nucleotides outside the gene matches: 3. This CDR3 region has 13 residues. CDR1 and CDR2 (germline): GTSNPN, SVGIG (reference sequence). DNA for the CDR3: TGTGCCTGGAGTGTACAGACTAGCGGGGAGCAGTACTTC. It is translated as CAWSVQTSGEQYF.

This rearrangement joins TRBV7-9 to TRBJ2-2; 9 positions match TRBD2. Trimming cost V 5 bases and J 6 bases; bases outside gene matches: 10. This CDR3 is built from 16 residues. Germline V CDR1 and CDR2: SEHNR, FQNEAQ (reference sequence). Written as DNA, the CDR3 is TGTGCCAGCAGCAAAACCCCTAGCGGGACCTCCGGGGAGCTGTTTTTT. This translates into CASSKTPSGTSGELFF.